The clone carrying this TCR beta chain was counted only a few times. This specimen comes from a study of beta chain features in type 1 diabetes. The CDR3 loop spans 16 amino acids. Trimming removed 4 bases from V and 4 bases from J; junction bases left unmatched: 5. Germline CDR1 SGHTA, CDR2 FQGNSA. Expressed TCRB transcripts were sequenced because the isolated RNA had all been reverse transcribed beforehand. Only in-frame clones appear in the TCRdb table, and some are missing; sequencing was by immunoSEQ multiplex PCR. The sample records some 500,000 clones, 9.5% to 12% being singletons. This receptor was obtained from a woman aged 18-35 years in good health. The V and J genes are TRBV7-2 and TRBJ2-7, with TRBD2 matching over 15 bases. Sequencing was performed on naive CD4+ T cells from blood. The CDR3 DNA follows: TGTGCCAGCAGCTCCGGGACTAGCGGGAGGTGGTACGAGCAGTACTTC. Its translation is CASSSGTSGRWYEQYF.